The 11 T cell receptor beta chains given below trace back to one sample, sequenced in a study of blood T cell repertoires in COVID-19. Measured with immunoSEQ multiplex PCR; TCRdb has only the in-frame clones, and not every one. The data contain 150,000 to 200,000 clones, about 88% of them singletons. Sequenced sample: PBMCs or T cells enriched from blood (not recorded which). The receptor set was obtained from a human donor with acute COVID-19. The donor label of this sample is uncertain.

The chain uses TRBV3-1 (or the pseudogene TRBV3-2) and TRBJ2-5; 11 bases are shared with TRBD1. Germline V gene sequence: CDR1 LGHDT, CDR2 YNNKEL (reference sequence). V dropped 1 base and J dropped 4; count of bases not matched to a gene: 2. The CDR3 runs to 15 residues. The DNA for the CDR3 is TGTGCCAGCAGCCAAGGGACAGGGGGCCCAGAGACCCAGTACTTC. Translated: CASSQGTGGPETQYF.

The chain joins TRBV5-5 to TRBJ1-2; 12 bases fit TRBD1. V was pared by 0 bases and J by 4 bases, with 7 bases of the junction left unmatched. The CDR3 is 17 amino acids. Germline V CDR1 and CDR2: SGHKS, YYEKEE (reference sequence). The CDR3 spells CASSLAGTGGWGYGYTF. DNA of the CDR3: TGTGCCAGCAGCTTGGCGGGGACAGGGGGCTGGGGCTATGGCTACACCTTC.

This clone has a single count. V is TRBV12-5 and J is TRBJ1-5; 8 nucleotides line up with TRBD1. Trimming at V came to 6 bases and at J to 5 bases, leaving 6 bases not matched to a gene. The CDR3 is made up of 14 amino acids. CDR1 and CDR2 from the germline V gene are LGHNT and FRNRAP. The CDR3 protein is CASGDDRGYQPQHF. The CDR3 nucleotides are TGTGCTAGTGGCGACGACAGGGGTTATCAGCCCCAGCATTTT.

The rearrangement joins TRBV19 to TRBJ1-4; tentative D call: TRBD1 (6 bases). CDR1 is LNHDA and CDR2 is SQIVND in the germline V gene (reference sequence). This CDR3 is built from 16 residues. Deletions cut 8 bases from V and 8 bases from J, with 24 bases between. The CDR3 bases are TGTGCCAGTGGAGGTGCTACAGGGTGGGGGAGAGAAAAACTGTTTTTT. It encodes CASGGATGWGREKLFF.

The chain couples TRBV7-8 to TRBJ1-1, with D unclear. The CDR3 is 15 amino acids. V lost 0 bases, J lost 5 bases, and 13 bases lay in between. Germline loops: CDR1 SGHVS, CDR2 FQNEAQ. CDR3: CASSLAEGGMTEAFF. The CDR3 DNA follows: TGTGCCAGCAGCTTAGCAGAGGGCGGCATGACTGAAGCTTTCTTT.

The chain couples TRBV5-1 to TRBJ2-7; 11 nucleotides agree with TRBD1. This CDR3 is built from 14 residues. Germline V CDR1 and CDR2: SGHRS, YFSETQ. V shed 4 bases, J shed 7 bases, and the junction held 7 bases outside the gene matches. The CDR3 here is CASSPMDRGLEQYF. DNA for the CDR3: TGCGCCAGCAGCCCTATGGACAGGGGGCTTGAGCAGTACTTC.

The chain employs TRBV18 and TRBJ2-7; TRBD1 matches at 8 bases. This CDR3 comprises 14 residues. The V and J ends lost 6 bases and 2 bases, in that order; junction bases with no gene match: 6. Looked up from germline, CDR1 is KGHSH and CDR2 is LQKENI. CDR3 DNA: TGTGCCAGCTCCCCCGACAGGGGCCCCTACGAGCAGTACTTC. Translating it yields CASSPDRGPYEQYF.

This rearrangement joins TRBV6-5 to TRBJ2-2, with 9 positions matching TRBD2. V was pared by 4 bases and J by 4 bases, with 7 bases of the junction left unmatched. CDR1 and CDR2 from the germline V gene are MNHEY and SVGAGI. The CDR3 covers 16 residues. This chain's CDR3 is CASSSGRGGGTGELFF. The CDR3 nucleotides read TGTGCCAGCAGTTCCGGGCGGGGGGGCGGCACCGGGGAGCTGTTTTTT.

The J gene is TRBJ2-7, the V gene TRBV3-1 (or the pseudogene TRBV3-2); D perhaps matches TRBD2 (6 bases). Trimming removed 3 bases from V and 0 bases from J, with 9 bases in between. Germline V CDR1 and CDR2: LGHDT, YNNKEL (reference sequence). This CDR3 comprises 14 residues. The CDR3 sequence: CASSQRGASYEQYF. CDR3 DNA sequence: TGTGCCAGCAGCCAGCGGGGTGCCTCCTACGAGCAGTACTTC.

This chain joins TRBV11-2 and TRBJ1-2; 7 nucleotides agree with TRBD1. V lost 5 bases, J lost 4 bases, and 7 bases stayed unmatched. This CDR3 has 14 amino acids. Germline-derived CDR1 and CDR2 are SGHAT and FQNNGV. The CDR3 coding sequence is TGTGCCAGCAGCGCGCAGGGGGGCGGCTATGGCTACACCTTC. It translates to CASSAQGGGYGYTF.

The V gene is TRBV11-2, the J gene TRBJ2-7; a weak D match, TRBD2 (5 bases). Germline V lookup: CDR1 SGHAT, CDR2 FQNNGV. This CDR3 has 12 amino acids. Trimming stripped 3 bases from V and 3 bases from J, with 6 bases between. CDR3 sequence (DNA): TGTGCCAGCAGCTTGACTAACTACGAGCAGTACTTC. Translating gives CASSLTNYEQYF.